Listed below are T cell receptor beta chains from one sample, sequenced in a study of blood T cell repertoires in COVID-19. The protocol was immunoSEQ multiplex PCR, while the TCRdb copy is restricted to in-frame clones and leaves out a portion. The sample lists about 350,000 clones; about 88% were seen once. Sequenced sample: PBMCs or T cells enriched from blood (not recorded which). The receptors were gathered from a woman in her 30s who had recovered from COVID-19. Both conserved end residues are part of each CDR3. The D gene is left open where the match is weak.

j_gene | d_gene | v_gene | CDR3aa | CDR3nt
TRBJ2-7 | - | TRBV21-1 | CASSKSVREYEQYF | TGTGCCAGCAGCAAATCGGTACGGGAGTACGAGCAGTACTTC
TRBJ1-2 | - | TRBV27 | CASSSATDSNYGYTF | TGTGCCAGCAGCTCGGCCACAGATTCTAACTATGGCTACACCTTC
TRBJ1-4 | - | TRBV30 | CAWRQLNEKLFF | TGTGCCTGGAGACAGCTCAATGAAAAACTGTTTTTT
TRBJ1-4 | TRBD1 | TRBV7-9 | CASSWTGQGEKLFF | TGTGCCAGCAGCTGGACGGGACAGGGCGAAAAACTGTTTTTT
TRBJ2-2 | TRBD1 | TRBV19 | CASSTGTGVTGELFF | TGTGCCAGTAGTACCGGGACAGGGGTTACCGGGGAGCTGTTTTTT
TRBJ1-2 | - | TRBV10-1 | CASGPIQGPYTF | TGCGCCAGTGGCCCCATACAGGGCCCCTACACCTTC
TRBJ2-7 | - | TRBV6-2/TRBV6-3 | CASSYASVHEQYF | TGTGCCAGCAGTTACGCCTCAGTCCACGAGCAGTACTTC
TRBJ2-3 | TRBD2 | TRBV3-1/TRBV3-2 | CASSRGTSGSTDTQYF | TGTGCCAGCAGCAGGGGGACTAGCGGTAGCACAGATACGCAGTATTTT
TRBJ2-7 | TRBD1 | TRBV6-5 | CASGTGPSYEQYF | TGTGCCAGCGGGACAGGTCCTTCCTACGAGCAGTACTTC
TRBJ2-1 | - | TRBV5-1 | CASRRGDRGNEQFF | TGCGCCAGCAGGAGAGGGGACCGGGGGAATGAGCAGTTCTTC
TRBJ1-5 | TRBD1 | TRBV3-1/TRBV3-2 | CASSHTATGLSDSNQPQHF | TGTGCCAGCAGCCACACCGCGACAGGGCTCTCTGATAGCAATCAGCCCCAGCATTTT
TRBJ1-3 | TRBD1 | TRBV7-2 | CASSLAGTATHGNTIYF | TGTGCCAGCAGCTTAGCCGGGACAGCGACGCACGGAAACACCATATATTTT